What follows describes a single TCR beta chain. The data were taken from a study of blood T cell repertoires in COVID-19. Study-level information: Collection of acute and convalescent COVID-19 samples took place in the United States, Italy and Spain. Sources were T cells, B-cell-depleted T cells, or PBMCs; the material itself was cDNA or gDNA.

The germline V gene has CDR1 SGHVS and CDR2 FQNEAQ. The CDR3 spans 14 residues. V was trimmed by 5 bases and J by 7 bases, leaving 18 bases between them. Original processing notes: The assay estimated nucleated cells by amplifying reference gene primers. The data were produced by immunoSEQ multiplex PCR, yet TCRdb's version contains in-frame clones alone and is incomplete. D and trimming were read from the DNA, whereas the V and J calls and clone size are those reported in that table. Among 60,000 or so clones, 89% were seen once, and the ten largest hold approximately 15%. The rearrangement joins TRBV7-8 to TRBJ2-7; no firm D call. The sample taken for sequencing was peripheral blood. This clonotype was obtained from an older woman with active COVID-19. The CDR3 sequence: CASSPMSGLEEQYF. The CDR3 bases are TGTGCCAGCAGCCCTATGTCCGGTCTCGAGGAGCAGTACTTC.